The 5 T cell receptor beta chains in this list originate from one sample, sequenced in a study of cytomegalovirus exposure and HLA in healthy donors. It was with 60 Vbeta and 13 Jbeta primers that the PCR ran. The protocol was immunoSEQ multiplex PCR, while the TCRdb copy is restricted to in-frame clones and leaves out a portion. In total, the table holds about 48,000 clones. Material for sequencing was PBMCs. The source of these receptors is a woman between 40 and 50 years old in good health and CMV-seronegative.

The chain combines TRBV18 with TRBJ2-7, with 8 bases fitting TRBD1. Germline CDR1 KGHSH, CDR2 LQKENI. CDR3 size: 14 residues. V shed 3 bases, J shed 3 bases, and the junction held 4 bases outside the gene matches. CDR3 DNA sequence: TGTGCCAGCTCACCGAGGACAGGGCACTACGAGCAGTACTTC. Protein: CASSPRTGHYEQYF. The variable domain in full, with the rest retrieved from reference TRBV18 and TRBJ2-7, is NAGVMQNPRHLVRRRGQEARLRCSPMKGHSHVYWYRQLPEEGLKFMVYLQKENIIDESGMPKERFSAEFPKEGPSILRIQQVVRGDSAAYFCASSPRTGHYEQYFGPGTRLTVT.

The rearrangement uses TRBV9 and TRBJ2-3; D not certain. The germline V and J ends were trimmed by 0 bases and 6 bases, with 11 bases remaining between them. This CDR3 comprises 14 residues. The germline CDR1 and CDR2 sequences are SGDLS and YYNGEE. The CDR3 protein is CASSVGAWVDTQYF. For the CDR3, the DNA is TGTGCCAGCAGCGTAGGGGCGTGGGTTGATACGCAGTATTTT.

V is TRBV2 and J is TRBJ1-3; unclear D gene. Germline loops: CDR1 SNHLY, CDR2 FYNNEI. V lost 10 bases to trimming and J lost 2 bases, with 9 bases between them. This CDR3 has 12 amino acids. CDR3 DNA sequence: TGTGCCATCGGTTCGGCTGGAAACACCATATATTTT. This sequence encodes CAIGSAGNTIYF.

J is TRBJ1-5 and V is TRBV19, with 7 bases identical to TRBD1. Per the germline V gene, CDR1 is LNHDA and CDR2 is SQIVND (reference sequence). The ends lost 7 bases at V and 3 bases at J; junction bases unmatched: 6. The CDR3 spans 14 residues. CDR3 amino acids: CASMGGTDNQPQHF. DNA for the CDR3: TGTGCCAGTATGGGTGGGACAGACAATCAGCCCCAGCATTTT.

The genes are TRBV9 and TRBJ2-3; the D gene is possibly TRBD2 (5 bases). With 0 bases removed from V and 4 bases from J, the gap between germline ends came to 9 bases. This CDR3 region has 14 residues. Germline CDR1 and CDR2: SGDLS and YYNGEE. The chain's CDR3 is CASSVALVPDTQYF. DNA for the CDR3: TGTGCCAGCAGCGTAGCACTAGTCCCAGATACGCAGTATTTT.